This entry features one T cell receptor beta chain sequence. The antigen is undetermined. Universal primer sites and UMIs were introduced during 5'RACE template-switching synthesis of TCR cDNA. TCRdb recomputed calls from the 5' RACE reads with MiXCR, one row per CDR3 protein. This sample has 150,000 to 200,000 distinct CDR3 sequences, with approximately 11% found just once. The CDR3 extends over 13 amino acids. V lost 2 bases and J 2 bases, leaving 7 bases between the germline ends. These data come from a study of T cells after yellow fever vaccination. Findings and limits, study-wide: Weaker, the secondary response peaked sooner, at day 5 versus 15. Primary-vaccination clones mostly resurfaced post-booster (just under 98% CD4, approximately 87% CD8).

The sequences come from CD8+ T cells sorted from PBMCs, collected 15 days after the yellow fever booster vaccination. This TCR was sampled from a man aged 18 to 29 who received the YFV17D yellow fever vaccine. The chain recombines TRBV12-3 or TRBV12-4 with TRBJ2-7; D tentatively fits TRBD1 or TRBD2 (5 bases each). For the CDR3, the DNA is TGTGCCAGCAGTTTATGGGGGACCTACGAGCAGTACTTC. Translated, it gives CASSLWGTYEQYF.